Listed below are T cell receptor beta chains from one sample, sequenced in a study of blood T cell repertoires in COVID-19. Method: immunoSEQ multiplex PCR; TCRdb's copy keeps in-frame clones and lacks some. This table has around 160,000 clones, 85% appearing once. Sequencing was done on a sample of peripheral blood. These receptors came from a woman aged 40 to 50 with active or convalescent COVID-19. Each CDR3 is given without its conserved first and last residue. D genes are given only for firm matches.

D gene: .
V gene: TRBV11-2
CDR3 protein: ASRWDKGRWYGYT

D gene: .
V gene: TRBV19
CDR3 protein: ASSVGGANTEAF

D gene: .
V gene: TRBV11-2
CDR3 protein: ASSYTGDNSPLH

D gene: TRBD1
V gene: TRBV2
CDR3 protein: ASSHPTGTADYSNQPQH

D gene: .
V gene: TRBV10-3
CDR3 protein: AISESKQSYGYT

D gene: .
V gene: TRBV4-3
CDR3 protein: ASTPGLQAEAF

D gene: TRBD1
V gene: TRBV6-1
CDR3 protein: ASSDRGREAF

D gene: .
V gene: TRBV28
CDR3 protein: ASSLTGVGTEAF

D gene: .
V gene: TRBV27
CDR3 protein: ASSFIWAGRETQY

D gene: .
V gene: TRBV2
CDR3 protein: ASSDLGQNYQPQH

D gene: .
V gene: TRBV24-1
CDR3 protein: ATSDDREEDTGELF

D gene: TRBD1
V gene: TRBV5-1
CDR3 protein: ASSSDRGDTQY

D gene: TRBD1
V gene: TRBV6-6
CDR3 protein: ASRQGPGQSNEKLF

D gene: .
V gene: TRBV19
CDR3 protein: ASSATGNTIY

D gene: TRBD1
V gene: TRBV6-5
CDR3 protein: ASSFHTGGNYGYT

D gene: .
V gene: TRBV10-2
CDR3 protein: ASSEAQRVSPLH

D gene: .
V gene: TRBV18
CDR3 protein: ASLQGKNGYT

D gene: TRBD1
V gene: TRBV28
CDR3 protein: ASKQGKNSPLH

D gene: .
V gene: TRBV29-1
CDR3 protein: SVVGSSLSLGYT

D gene: TRBD1
V gene: TRBV27
CDR3 protein: ASSPSLGQGASKDNEQF

D gene: TRBD2
V gene: TRBV24-1
CDR3 protein: ATSDSVAGGNNEQF

D gene: .
V gene: TRBV4-2
CDR3 protein: ASSRGRAEAF

D gene: .
V gene: TRBV18
CDR3 protein: ASSPPSGVSYEQY

D gene: TRBD1
V gene: TRBV10-3
CDR3 protein: AIRGQSGGTEAF

D gene: .
V gene: TRBV30
CDR3 protein: AWRKSGAGNTIY

D gene: TRBD1
V gene: TRBV6-2/TRBV6-3
CDR3 protein: ASSYLKPGQGMNTEAF

D gene: .
V gene: TRBV19
CDR3 protein: ASSLMTGTDTQY

D gene: .
V gene: TRBV15
CDR3 protein: ATSPSRGNSYNEQF

D gene: .
V gene: TRBV19
CDR3 protein: ASSIQPGTYATNEKLF

D gene: .
V gene: TRBV5-1
CDR3 protein: ASSSGYPWGEETQY

D gene: TRBD1
V gene: TRBV6-6
CDR3 protein: ASSLGQGETQY

D gene: TRBD2
V gene: TRBV19
CDR3 protein: ASRDVGHGGRGEDEQF

D gene: .
V gene: TRBV18
CDR3 protein: ASSMAVSNQPQH

D gene: .
V gene: TRBV3-1/TRBV3-2
CDR3 protein: ASSFPGAANEKLF

D gene: TRBD1
V gene: TRBV5-4
CDR3 protein: ASSLEGALREQY

D gene: TRBD1
V gene: TRBV18
CDR3 protein: ASHRGPPYNEQF

D gene: TRBD1
V gene: TRBV19
CDR3 protein: ASRSGMAGGPLVGEKLF

D gene: TRBD2
V gene: TRBV5-1
CDR3 protein: ASSLAAGGPYEQY

D gene: .
V gene: TRBV7-9
CDR3 protein: ASSSGYQETQY

D gene: .
V gene: TRBV10-3
CDR3 protein: AISDGVHSNQPQH